This TCR beta chain was retrieved from a study of vaccination and CD4 T cells after COVID-19. Study details: Convalescent cases consisted of six males and four females, of whom two were Hispanic.

Cultured CD4+ T-cell DNA underwent Oncomine TCR Beta short-read sequencing. TCRdb processed the PCR reads anew with MiXCR; each CDR3 protein has one entry. The profile shows around 13,000 distinct CDR3 sequences, roughly 58% of them singletons. This clonotype was counted only a few times. Its antigen is not identified. The sample's treatment: roughly nine-day PBMC culture with coronavirus spike peptide pools or control peptides (ViraFEST assay). From the roughly ten-day cultures, CD4+ T cells were isolated by negative selection. Germline V CDR1 and CDR2: MDHEN, SYDVKM. V lost 10 bases and J lost 10, with 14 bases in between. The length of the CDR3 is 11 residues. Study results and caveats: Convalescent patients had 304 of 307 vaccine-specific clones showing spike mono-reactivity.

The material was CD4+ T cells from blood, cultured in vitro, obtained before SARS-CoV-2 vaccination. This receptor was obtained from a human donor who had recovered from COVID-19. This chain links TRBV28 with TRBJ1-3, with D perhaps TRBD1 (5 bases). The CDR3 nucleotides read TGTGCCACCGTGACAGAGCGGACCATATATTTT. This gives the protein CATVTERTIYF.